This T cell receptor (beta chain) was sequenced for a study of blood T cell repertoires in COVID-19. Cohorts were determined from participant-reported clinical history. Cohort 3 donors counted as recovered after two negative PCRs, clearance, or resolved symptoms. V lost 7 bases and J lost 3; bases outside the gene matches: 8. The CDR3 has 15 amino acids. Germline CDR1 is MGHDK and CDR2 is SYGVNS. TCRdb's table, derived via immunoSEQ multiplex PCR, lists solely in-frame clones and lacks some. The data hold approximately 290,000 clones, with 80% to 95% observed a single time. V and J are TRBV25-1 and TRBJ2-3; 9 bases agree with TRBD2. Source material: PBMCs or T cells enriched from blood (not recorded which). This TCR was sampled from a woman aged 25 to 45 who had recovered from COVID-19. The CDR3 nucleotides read TGTGCCAGCACCCTAGCGGGGAGTGGTACAGATACGCAGTATTTT. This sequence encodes CASTLAGSGTDTQYF. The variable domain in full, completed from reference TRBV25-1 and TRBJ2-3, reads EADIYQTPRYLVIGTGKKITLECSQTMGHDKMYWYQQDPGMELHLIHYSYGVNSTEKGDLSSESTVSRIRTEHFPLTLESARPSHTSQYLCASTLAGSGTDTQYFGPGTRLTVL.